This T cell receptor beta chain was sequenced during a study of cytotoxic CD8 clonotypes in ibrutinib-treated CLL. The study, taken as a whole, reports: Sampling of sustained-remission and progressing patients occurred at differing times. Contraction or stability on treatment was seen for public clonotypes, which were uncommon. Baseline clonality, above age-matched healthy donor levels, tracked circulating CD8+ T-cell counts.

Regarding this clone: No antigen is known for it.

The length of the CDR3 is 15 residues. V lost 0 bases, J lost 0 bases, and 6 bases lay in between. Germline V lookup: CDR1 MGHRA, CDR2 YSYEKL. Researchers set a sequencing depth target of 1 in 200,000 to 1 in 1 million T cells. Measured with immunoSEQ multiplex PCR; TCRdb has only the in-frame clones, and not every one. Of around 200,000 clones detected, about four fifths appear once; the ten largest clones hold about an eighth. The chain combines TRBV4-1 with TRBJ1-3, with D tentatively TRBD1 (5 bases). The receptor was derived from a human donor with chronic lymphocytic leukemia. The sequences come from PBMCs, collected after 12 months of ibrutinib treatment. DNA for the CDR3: TGCGCCAGCAGCCAAGACGGGGGCTCTGGAAACACCATATATTTT. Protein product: CASSQDGGSGNTIYF.